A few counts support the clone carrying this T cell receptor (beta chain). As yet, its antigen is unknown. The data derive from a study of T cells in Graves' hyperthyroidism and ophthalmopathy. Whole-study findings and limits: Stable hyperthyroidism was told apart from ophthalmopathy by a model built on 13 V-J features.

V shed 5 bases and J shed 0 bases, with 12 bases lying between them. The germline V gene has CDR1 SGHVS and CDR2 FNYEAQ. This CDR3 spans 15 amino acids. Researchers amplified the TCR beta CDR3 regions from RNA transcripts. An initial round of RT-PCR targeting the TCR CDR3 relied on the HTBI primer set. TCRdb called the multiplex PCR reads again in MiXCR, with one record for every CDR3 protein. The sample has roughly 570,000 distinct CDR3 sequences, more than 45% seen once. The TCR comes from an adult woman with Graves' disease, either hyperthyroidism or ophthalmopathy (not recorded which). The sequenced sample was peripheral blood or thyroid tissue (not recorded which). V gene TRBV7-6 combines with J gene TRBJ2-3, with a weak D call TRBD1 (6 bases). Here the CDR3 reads CASSPQGFSTDTQYF. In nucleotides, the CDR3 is TGTGCCAGCAGCCCCCAGGGGTTTAGCACAGATACGCAGTATTTT.